Presented here are 23 T cell receptor beta chains from one specimen sequenced in a study of blood T cell repertoires in COVID-19. This table comes from immunoSEQ multiplex PCR, and its TCRdb copy is limited to in-frame clones, with some not included. The sample consists of around 120,000 clones, roughly 80% of them appearing once. Sequenced input: peripheral blood. The receptors were sampled from an older man with active or convalescent COVID-19.

The chain is built from TRBV4-1 and TRBJ1-6, with a weak D call TRBD1 (6 bases). Germline V gives CDR1 MGHRA, CDR2 YSYEKL. Trimming removed 3 bases at V and 10 bases at J, with 13 bases between. The CDR3 sequence is 14 residues long. This CDR3 reads CASSHPAGESPLHF. CDR3 DNA sequence: TGCGCCAGCAGCCATCCAGCAGGGGAGTCACCCCTCCACTTT.

The chain recombines TRBV30 with TRBJ1-5; the D is unclear. Germline CDR1 reads GTSNPN; CDR2 reads SVGIG (reference sequence). The CDR3 has 15 amino acids. With 0 bases removed from V and 8 bases from J, the gap between germline ends came to 17 bases. As DNA, the CDR3 is TGTGCCTGGAGTGTACGCCGGGAGAACGGGGAGCCCCAGCATTTT. The encoded protein is CAWSVRRENGEPQHF.

This clone was seen a single time. V is TRBV11-3 and J is TRBJ1-2; possible D gene TRBD1, 6 bases. The V and J ends lost 1 base and 0 bases respectively, with 18 bases between them. This CDR3 is built from 18 residues. Per germline, CDR1 SGHNT and CDR2 YENEEA. CDR3 in DNA: TGTGCCAGCAGCTTAGCAATAGATATTGGGACACCTAACTATGGCTACACCTTC. Protein sequence: CASSLAIDIGTPNYGYTF.

DNA for the CDR3: TGTGCCACACCCCCGACGGGGAATGAGCAGTTCTTC. Encoded protein: CATPPTGNEQFF. The chain combines TRBV2 with TRBJ2-1, with a tentative D call TRBD2 (5 bases). CDR1 and CDR2 (germline): SNHLY, FYNNEI. V lost 10 bases, J lost 7 bases, and 14 bases lay in between. The CDR3 is 12 amino acids.

The table lists this clone with a few counts. CDR3 sequence: CATKRLAGGIDEQYF. The CDR3 DNA is TGTGCCACTAAGAGACTAGCGGGAGGGATCGACGAGCAGTACTTC. This chain links TRBV27 with TRBJ2-7, with 14 nucleotides matching TRBD2. J gave up 5 bases and V 10 bases, and 10 bases lay outside the gene matches. CDR3 length: 15 amino acids. Looked up from germline, CDR1 is MNHEY and CDR2 is SMNVEV (reference sequence).

DNA for the CDR3: TGTGCCAGTAGTATAACCTACAGCTCCTACAATGAGCAGTTCTTC. Amino acid sequence: CASSITYSSYNEQFF. The chain employs TRBV19 and TRBJ2-1, with D unclear. The V end lost 2 bases, the J end lost 0 bases, and 8 bases lay between the germline ends. The CDR3 is 15 residues long. Germline CDR1 is LNHDA and CDR2 is SQIVND (reference sequence).

The V gene is TRBV11-2, the J gene TRBJ1-2, with 7 bases fitting TRBD1. Germline V CDR1 and CDR2: SGHAT, FQNNGV. V lost 3 bases to trimming and J lost 6 bases; unmatched junction nucleotides: 7. The CDR3 spans 14 residues. For the CDR3, the DNA is TGTGCCAGCAGCTTCCTCGGAGGGGGCAATGGCTACACCTTC. Translated, it gives CASSFLGGGNGYTF. The whole variable domain, remainder taken from reference TRBV11-2 and TRBJ1-2, is EAGVAQSPRYKIIEKRQSVAFWCNPISGHATLYWYQQILGQGPKLLIQFQNNGVVDDSQLPKDRFSAERLKGVDSTLKIQPAKLEDSAVYLCASSFLGGGNGYTFGSGTRLTVV.

The J gene is TRBJ1-2, the V gene TRBV4-1; a weak D match, TRBD1 (5 bases). Germline V CDR1 and CDR2: MGHRA, YSYEKL. The V and J ends lost 0 bases and 8 bases respectively, with 19 bases between them. This CDR3 region has 16 residues. The CDR3 nucleotides read TGCGCCAGCAGCCAAGATGTTCAGGGTATTAAGAAGGGCTACACCTTC. It translates to CASSQDVQGIKKGYTF.

V is TRBV27 and J is TRBJ1-1; TRBD1 aligns across 7 bases. The junction had 11 bases not matched to a gene; V was cut back by 5 bases and J by 8 bases. Germline CDR1 and CDR2: MNHEY and SMNVEV (reference sequence). The CDR3 consists of 14 residues. This chain's CDR3 is CASSKKGGQREAFF. For the CDR3, the DNA is TGTGCCAGCAGTAAAAAGGGGGGACAGCGGGAAGCTTTCTTT.

The chain recombines TRBV19 with TRBJ1-2; no clear D gene. Germline CDR1 and CDR2: LNHDA and SQIVND (reference sequence). The CDR3 runs 14 residues. V was clipped by 4 bases and J by 6 bases, with 15 bases between them. For the CDR3, the DNA is TGTGCCAGTAGTAAATTCTCCCCAGTTAATGGCTACACCTTC. Translated, it gives CASSKFSPVNGYTF.

The CDR3 DNA follows: TGTGCCAGCAGTCAGGGGGCTGCTGAAGCTTTCTTT. This translates into CASSQGAAEAFF. The chain links TRBV12-3 or TRBV12-4 to TRBJ1-1; 8 bases are shared with TRBD1. Trimming cost V 5 bases and J 6 bases; bases outside gene matches: 2. CDR3 length: 12 residues.

The chain couples TRBV2 to TRBJ2-3; 15 bases agree with TRBD2. Germline V CDR1 and CDR2: SNHLY, FYNNEI. CDR3 length equals 18 residues. Trimming removed 10 bases from V and 5 bases from J; junction bases left unmatched: 16. This CDR3 reads CANKFSGLAGGEGDTQYF. CDR3 DNA: TGTGCCAACAAATTTTCGGGACTAGCGGGAGGAGAGGGAGATACGCAGTATTTT.

This clone was seen a handful of times. The chain recombines TRBV5-5 with TRBJ1-4; tentatively, D is TRBD1 (6 bases). The germline CDR1 and CDR2 sequences are SGHKS and YYEKEE (reference sequence). This CDR3 has 14 amino acids. V was clipped by 2 bases and J by 5 bases, with 10 bases between them. The CDR3 loop reads CASSLQGPNEKLFF. The DNA of the CDR3 is TGTGCCAGCAGCTTACAGGGCCCCAATGAAAAACTGTTTTTT.

This rearrangement joins TRBV24-1 to TRBJ1-5; possible D gene TRBD1, 5 bases. The germline V gene encodes CDR1 KGHDR and CDR2 SFDVKD. V lost 5 bases to trimming and J lost 6 bases, with 13 bases between them. The length of the CDR3 is 14 residues. CDR3 protein: CATSGVGEVQPQHF. In DNA form, the CDR3 reads TGTGCCACCAGTGGGGTAGGGGAAGTTCAGCCCCAGCATTTT.

The chain carries TRBV5-1 and TRBJ2-3; TRBD2 agrees at 7 bases. The CDR3 is 16 residues long. Germline loops: CDR1 SGHRS, CDR2 YFSETQ. V lost 4 bases and J lost 5; bases outside the gene matches: 13. The CDR3 coding sequence is TGCGCCAGCAGCCCAGGGACCTTTAGGGAGGGAGATACGCAGTATTTT. The encoded protein is CASSPGTFREGDTQYF.

CDR3 sequence reads: CASNTQGRGHPLSPGNTIYF. CDR3 bases: TGTGCCAGCAACACCCAGGGGAGGGGACATCCCCTAAGCCCTGGAAACACCATATATTTT. The J gene is TRBJ1-3, the V gene TRBV9, with D tentatively TRBD1 (6 bases). V was trimmed by 6 bases and J by 2 bases, leaving 30 bases between them. The CDR3 sequence is 20 residues long. Germline CDR1 is SGDLS and CDR2 is YYNGEE.

This clone was seen a few times. The rearrangement uses TRBV9 and TRBJ2-1; 13 bases map to TRBD2. From germline, CDR1 is SGDLS and CDR2 YYNGEE. The trim removed 5 bases at V and 8 bases at J, leaving 7 bases unmatched. The length of the CDR3 is 15 residues. This chain's CDR3 is CASSPTSGRVDEQFF. CDR3 coding DNA: TGTGCCAGCAGTCCTACTAGCGGGAGGGTCGATGAGCAGTTCTTC.

The gene calls are TRBV6-2 or TRBV6-3 and TRBJ2-1; 9 bases are a match to TRBD2. The V segment lost 2 bases and the J segment 8 bases; nucleotides outside the gene matches: 7. Germline V gives CDR1 MNHEY, CDR2 SVGEGT. The length of the CDR3 is 15 residues. The CDR3 DNA sequence: TGTGCCAGCAGTTACGGCGGGAGGGCCATCCATGAGCAGTTCTTC. As protein: CASSYGGRAIHEQFF.

This chain connects TRBV18 to TRBJ1-5; the match to TRBD1 covers 9 bases. There are 15 residues in the CDR3. The V and J ends lost 6 bases and 5 bases, in that order; junction bases with no gene match: 8. Germline loops: CDR1 KGHSH, CDR2 LQKENI. The chain's CDR3 is CASSASGQGHQPQHF. The CDR3 bases are TGTGCCAGCTCCGCGTCGGGACAGGGCCATCAGCCCCAGCATTTT.

The chain links TRBV11-2 to TRBJ2-1, with D possibly matching TRBD2 (6 bases). This CDR3 is 15 amino acids long. V was pared by 4 bases and J by 8 bases, with 18 bases between. The germline gives CDR1 SGHAT, CDR2 FQNNGV. Here the CDR3 reads CASSSPAAGRYEQFF. CDR3 DNA sequence: TGTGCCAGCAGCTCCCCGGCGGCGGGAAGATATGAGCAGTTCTTC.

The chain joins TRBV5-1 to TRBJ1-5; D is uncertain. This CDR3 contains 14 residues. Trimming took off 0 bases at V and 2 bases at J, with 6 bases between the two ends. CDR1 and CDR2 from the germline V gene are SGHRS and YFSETQ. The CDR3 DNA follows: TGCGCCAGCAGCTTGGGGGAGGGCAATCAGCCCCAGCATTTT. Amino acids: CASSLGEGNQPQHF.

This rearrangement joins TRBV15 to TRBJ1-5; possibly TRBD1 for D (5 bases). Germline V gives CDR1 LNHNV, CDR2 YYDKDF (reference sequence). The CDR3 loop spans 12 amino acids. Deletions cut 1 base from V and 9 bases from J, with 7 bases between. The CDR3 DNA is TGTGCCACCAGCAGAGTCGGGGGGCCCCAGCATTTT. Translating gives CATSRVGGPQHF. Complete variable domain (other parts from reference TRBV15 and TRBJ1-5): DAMVIQNPRYQVTQFGKPVTLSCSQTLNHNVMYWYQQKSSQAPKLLFHYYDKDFNNEADTPDNFQSRRPNTSFCFLDIRSPGLGDTAMYLCATSRVGGPQHFGDGTRLSIL.

This chain uses TRBV19 with TRBJ2-3; the match to TRBD2 covers 7 bases. CDR3 length equals 17 residues. Germline loops: CDR1 LNHDA, CDR2 SQIVND (reference sequence). J gave up 1 base and V 1 base, and 8 bases lay outside the gene matches. CDR3 DNA sequence: TGTGCCAGTAGTATAGTCCCAGCGGGATTGGGCACAGATACGCAGTATTTT. It translates to CASSIVPAGLGTDTQYF.